This T cell receptor beta chain was profiled in a study of cytomegalovirus exposure and HLA in healthy donors. Study-wide results and caveats: Researchers left out some V segments, among them TRBV6-2 and TRBV6-3, as indistinguishable. Relative to the roughly 690-donor mean, N-insertions were reportedly fewer in an Asian-associated ancestry cluster in a later analysis. Associated with cytomegalovirus, according to the listing, were some 150 TCR beta chains.

Deletions cut 0 bases from V and 4 bases from J, with 12 bases between. Looked up from germline, CDR1 is LNHNV and CDR2 is YYDKDF (reference sequence). The CDR3 length is 15 residues. The PCR ran on 60 Vbeta and 13 Jbeta primers. Some clones are missing from TCRdb's copy, which holds only in-frame ones; the method was immunoSEQ multiplex PCR. Among 95,000 to 100,000 clones listed, 78% were seen once. About this clone itself: What it recognizes is unknown.

The receptor's source is a woman in her fifties or sixties in good health and CMV-seronegative. The specimen was PBMCs. This sequence joins TRBV15 and TRBJ1-1; D not certain. Here the CDR3 reads CATSRDVGEGTEAFF. CDR3 sequence (DNA): TGTGCCACCAGCAGAGATGTTGGGGAGGGCACTGAAGCTTTCTTT.